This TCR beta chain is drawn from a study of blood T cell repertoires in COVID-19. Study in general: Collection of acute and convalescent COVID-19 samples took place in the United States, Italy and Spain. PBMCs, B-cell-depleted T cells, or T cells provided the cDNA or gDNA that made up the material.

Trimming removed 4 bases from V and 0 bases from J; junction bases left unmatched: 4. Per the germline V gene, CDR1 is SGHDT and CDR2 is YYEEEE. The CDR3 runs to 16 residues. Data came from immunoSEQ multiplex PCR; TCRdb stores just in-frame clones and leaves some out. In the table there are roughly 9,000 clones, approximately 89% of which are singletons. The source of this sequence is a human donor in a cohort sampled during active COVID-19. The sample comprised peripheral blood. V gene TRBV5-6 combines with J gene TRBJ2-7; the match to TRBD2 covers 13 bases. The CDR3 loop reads CASSPGLAGSSYEQYF. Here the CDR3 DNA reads TGTGCCAGCAGCCCGGGACTAGCGGGAAGCTCCTACGAGCAGTACTTC.